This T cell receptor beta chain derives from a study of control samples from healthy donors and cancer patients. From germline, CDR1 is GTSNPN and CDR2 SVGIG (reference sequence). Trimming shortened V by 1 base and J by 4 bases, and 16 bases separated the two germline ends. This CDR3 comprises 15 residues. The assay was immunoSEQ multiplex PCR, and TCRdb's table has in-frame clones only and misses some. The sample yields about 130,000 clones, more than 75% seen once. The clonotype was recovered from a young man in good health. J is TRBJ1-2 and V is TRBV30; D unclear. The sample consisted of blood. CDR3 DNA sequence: TGTGCCTGGAGTGCATACCGGGAGCTAAGCTATGGCTACACCTTC. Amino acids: CAWSAYRELSYGYTF. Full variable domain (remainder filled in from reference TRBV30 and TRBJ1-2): SQTIHQWPATLVQPVGSPLSLECTVEGTSNPNLYWYRQAAGRGLQLLFYSVGIGQISSEVPQNLSASRPQDRQFILSSKKLLLSDSGFYLCAWSAYRELSYGYTFGSGTRLTVV.